This entry lists 13 T cell receptor beta chains sequenced from one sample in a study of T-cell memory formation after mild COVID-19. TCRdb used MiXCR to reprocess the 5' RACE reads, holding one entry per CDR3 protein. This sample yields about 340,000 distinct CDR3 sequences, of which less than 25% are seen a single time; around 23% belongs to the top ten. Input material: PBMCs or a T cell subset sorted from them (not recorded which). These receptors all come from a man between 18 and 29 years old who had mild COVID-19 (a few samples of this study predate the infection). Cell type and time point are not known.

Comment on this clonotype: The junction departs from the called germline gene at one end, perhaps through a read error. The V call is TRBV25-1, the J call TRBJ2-5, with 7 bases aligning to TRBD1. Per the germline V gene, CDR1 is MGHDK and CDR2 is SYGVNS. The CDR3 loop spans 17 amino acids. CDR3 DNA: TGTGACAGCAGTCCACAGGGGCTATTACCAACTGCAGCGACCCAGTACTTC. It codes for CDSSPQGLLPTAATQYF. Combining the CDR3 with reference TRBV25-1 and TRBJ2-5 gives the whole variable domain EADIYQTPRYLVIGTGKKITLECSQTMGHDKMYWYQQDPGMELHLIHYSYGVNSTEKGDLSSESTVSRIRTEHFPLTLESARPSHTSQYLCDSSPQGLLPTAATQYFGPGTRLLVL.

The chain recombines TRBV13 with TRBJ1-5; tentative D call: TRBD1 (6 bases). Looked up from germline, CDR1 is PRHDT and CDR2 is FYEKMQ (reference sequence). The CDR3 length is 13 residues. V was shortened by 6 bases and J by 7 bases, with 13 bases between the two germline ends. CDR3: CASSLQGGQPQHF. The CDR3, as DNA: TGTGCCAGCAGTCTACAGGGAGGGCAGCCCCAGCATTTT.

This clonotype was detected only a few times. This rearrangement joins TRBV7-2 to TRBJ1-2; D is unclear. The CDR3 extends over 14 amino acids. V lost 1 base and J 6 bases, leaving 12 bases between the germline ends. In germline, CDR1 is SGHTA, CDR2 FQGNSA. The CDR3 is CASSLGGPLNGYTF. The CDR3 DNA is TGTGCCAGCAGCTTAGGCGGACCTCTCAATGGCTACACCTTC.

This chain links TRBV12-3 or TRBV12-4 with TRBJ2-1; the D gene could be TRBD1 or TRBD2 (5 bases each). V was trimmed by 7 bases and J by 10 bases, leaving 20 bases between them. This CDR3 comprises 14 residues. CDR3 DNA: TGTGCCAGCATCAAGGGTATCGGGGCAGGCGAGCAGTTCTTC. This codes for CASIKGIGAGEQFF.

The chain links TRBV7-3 to TRBJ2-6; no clear D. The CDR3 loop spans 16 amino acids. The V and J ends lost 2 bases and 4 bases respectively, with 12 bases between them. CDR1 is SGHTA, CDR2 FQGTGA, per germline. CDR3: CASSLGKGSGANVLTF. The CDR3 nucleotides are TGTGCCAGCAGCTTAGGAAAGGGTTCCGGGGCCAACGTCCTGACTTTC.

This clonotype has only a few counts. The chain links TRBV5-6 to TRBJ2-5; D not resolved. V lost 0 bases and J lost 4, with 16 bases in between. The CDR3 covers 16 residues. From germline, CDR1 is SGHDT and CDR2 YYEEEE. CDR3 in DNA: TGTGCCAGCAGCTTGGCCCTGGGAAGGAACTCAGAGACCCAGTACTTC. Translated, it gives CASSLALGRNSETQYF.

This clonotype was picked up many times. This chain joins TRBV5-1 and TRBJ2-2; a weak D match, TRBD2 (5 bases). V was shortened by 0 bases and J by 4 bases, with 16 bases between the two germline ends. The CDR3 contains 17 residues. CDR1 is SGHRS, CDR2 YFSETQ, per germline. The CDR3 is CASSLVLDGRATGELFF. The CDR3 nucleotides read TGCGCCAGCAGCTTGGTCCTGGACGGGCGGGCCACCGGGGAGCTGTTTTTT.

This clonotype has more than one count but fewer than ten. The chain couples TRBV20-1 to TRBJ2-7; D might be TRBD2 (5 bases). Germline CDR1 DFQATT, CDR2 SNEGSKA (reference sequence). The CDR3 sequence is 12 residues long. V gave up 6 bases and J gave up 9 bases, with 18 bases separating them. CDR3 sequence (DNA): TGCAGTGCAGAGGGCGCCACCTGGGGGCAGTACGTC. Protein: CSAEGATWGQYV.

This clonotype was seen only a few times. This rearrangement joins TRBV7-2 to TRBJ2-1, with a weak D call TRBD1 (7 bases). Trimming took off 6 bases at V and 8 bases at J, with 14 bases between the two ends. Germline V gene lookup returns CDR1 SGHTA and CDR2 FQGNSA. The CDR3 contains 13 residues. The CDR3 DNA reads TGTGCCAGCAGATCAGGGGGGAAGGATGAGCAGTTCTTC. Translating it yields CASRSGGKDEQFF.

In this sample, this clonotype turned up a few times. This chain uses TRBV20-1 with TRBJ2-7, with TRBD1 matching over 7 bases. Germline trimming cut 3 bases from V and 4 bases from J; bases unmatched to any gene: 12. CDR1 and CDR2 (germline): DFQATT, SNEGSKA (reference sequence). This CDR3 spans 15 amino acids. The CDR3 nucleotides read TGCAGTGCTAGGGACCACAGGGGTCCGGGGTACGAGCAGTACTTC. Protein product: CSARDHRGPGYEQYF.

This clonotype was picked up many times. The chain employs TRBV10-2 and TRBJ2-5; possible D gene TRBD2, 7 bases. The CDR3 runs 15 residues. The V gene's germline CDR1 is WSHSY and CDR2 SAAADI. V was trimmed by 3 bases and J by 1 base, leaving 12 bases between them. DNA for the CDR3: TGCGCCAGCAGTGAAGGCGGGGGCCTCCAAGAGACCCAGTACTTC. Residues: CASSEGGGLQETQYF.

The chain joins TRBV28 to TRBJ2-1; D uncertain. Per germline, CDR1 MDHEN and CDR2 SYDVKM. V shed 9 bases and J shed 8 bases, with 17 bases lying between them. CDR3 size: 13 residues. For the CDR3, the DNA is TGTGCCAGTCACCGGATGATTAAGGATGAGCAGTTCTTC. Its translation: CASHRMIKDEQFF.

The chain recombines TRBV5-1 with TRBJ2-3, with 7 bases identical to TRBD2. V lost 4 bases, J lost 0 bases, and 8 bases stayed unmatched. There are 16 residues in the CDR3. The germline V gene has CDR1 SGHRS and CDR2 YFSETQ. The CDR3, as DNA: TGCGCCAGCAGCCCATTGGGAGGGGCTAGCACAGATACGCAGTATTTT. Translation: CASSPLGGASTDTQYF.